Below are 9 T cell receptor beta chains sequenced from a single sample in a study of vaccination and CD4 T cells after COVID-19. The treatment is: roughly ten-day PBMC culture with coronavirus spike peptide pools or control peptides (ViraFEST assay). Ahead of the COVID-19 pandemic (2011-2018), the CD4+ T cells of the unexposed donor were collected. Oncomine TCR Beta short-read sequencing was applied to DNA from cultured CD4+ T cells. The genomic DNA was obtained from cultured CD4+ T cells by extraction with the QIAamp micro DNA kit. TCRdb analysed the PCR reads with MiXCR anew, one entry per CDR3 protein. Of some 9,500 distinct CDR3 sequences in the sample, roughly 30% were seen once. Their target antigens are unknown. The specimen sequenced was CD4+ T cells from blood, cultured in vitro. These receptors were taken from a human donor in good health.

The V and J genes are TRBV12-3 or TRBV12-4 and TRBJ1-1, with no clear D. V was shortened by 2 bases and J by 0 bases, with 7 bases between the two germline ends. The CDR3 spans 14 residues. CDR3 bases: TGTGCCAGCAGTTTAAGGCCGATGAACACTGAAGCTTTCTTT. Protein sequence: CASSLRPMNTEAFF.

In its sample, this clonotype was seen a few times. This rearrangement joins TRBV6-2 or TRBV6-3 to TRBJ2-1; 8 bases agree with TRBD2. Germline CDR1 MNHEY, CDR2 SVGEGT. This CDR3 comprises 15 residues. V lost 5 bases to trimming and J lost 8 bases; unmatched junction nucleotides: 11. This chain's CDR3 is CASSLGLAQGYEQFF. In nucleotides, the CDR3 is TGTGCCAGCAGTCTCGGACTAGCCCAAGGGTATGAGCAGTTCTTC.

V gene TRBV6-5 combines with J gene TRBJ2-3; 7 nucleotides match TRBD2. CDR3 length: 17 residues. V gave up 2 bases and J gave up 0 bases; unmatched junction bases: 8. Germline V gene data show CDR1 as MNHEY and CDR2 as SVGAGI. Written as DNA, the CDR3 is TGTGCCAGCAGTTACGAAACTAGCGTCACTAGCACAGATACGCAGTATTTT. Translating gives CASSYETSVTSTDTQYF.

The chain carries TRBV11-3 and TRBJ2-2; 8 nucleotides match TRBD2. With V trimmed by 4 bases and J by 1 base, 5 bases remained unmatched. Germline-derived CDR1 and CDR2 are SGHNT and YENEEA. This CDR3 has 16 residues. The CDR3 DNA reads as TGTGCCAGCAGCTCCGGGGGGGATTTGAACACCGGGGAGCTGTTTTTT. Translation gives CASSSGGDLNTGELFF.

The rearrangement links TRBV7-3 to TRBJ2-1; D ambiguous. CDR1 is SGHTA, CDR2 FQGTGA, per germline. The CDR3 loop spans 17 amino acids. V lost 1 base and J 1 base, leaving 14 bases between the germline ends. CDR3 DNA: TGTGCCAGCAGCTTAAGGTCCCTTCCGGCGTCCTACAATGAGCAGTTCTTC. Its protein is CASSLRSLPASYNEQFF.

The chain employs TRBV6-1 and TRBJ2-7; 8 positions match TRBD1. With V trimmed by 6 bases and J by 7 bases, 11 bases remained unmatched. CDR1 and CDR2 from the germline V gene are MNHNS and SASEGT. The CDR3 consists of 14 residues. The CDR3 DNA follows: TGTGCCAGCAGCCGACAGGGGACCAGGTGGGAGCAGTACTTC. As protein: CASSRQGTRWEQYF.

In regard to this clonotype: At one boundary the junction diverges from the germline segment, which might be a read error. Here the CDR3 reads CASSEVGRALF. The CDR3, as DNA: TGTGCCAGCAGTGAAGTGGGCCGGGCACTCTTC. The chain links TRBV6-1 to TRBJ2-7; no clear D. This CDR3 is built from 11 residues. The V gene's germline CDR1 is MNHNS and CDR2 SASEGT.

This clonotype was seen a handful of times. The V call is TRBV7-6, the J call TRBJ2-3; 9 nucleotides match TRBD2. With V trimmed by 3 bases and J by 3 bases, 7 bases remained unmatched. The CDR3 has 16 residues. Germline CDR1 is SGHVS and CDR2 is FNYEAQ. This CDR3 reads CASSLGSSGVTDTQYF. As DNA, the CDR3 is TGTGCCAGCAGCTTGGGGTCTAGCGGGGTGACAGATACGCAGTATTTT.

This chain joins TRBV4-3 and TRBJ1-6; D is undetermined. The CDR3 is 14 amino acids. Trimming took off 4 bases at V and 0 bases at J, with 4 bases between the two ends. Per the germline V gene, CDR1 is LGHNA and CDR2 is YSLEER. DNA for the CDR3: TGCGCCAGCAGCCGCAACTCCTATAATTCACCCCTCCACTTT. It specifies CASSRNSYNSPLHF.